This T cell receptor beta chain was documented in a study of blood T cell repertoires in COVID-19. Study at large: Samples taken during acute and convalescent COVID-19 were collected in the United States, Italy and Spain. Sources were T cells, B-cell-depleted T cells, or PBMCs; the material itself was cDNA or gDNA.

The authors' processing: Nucleated cell counts were estimated from reference gene primer amplification. TCRdb keeps only in-frame clones here, not all; method: immunoSEQ multiplex PCR. The V and J calls and the clone size are those of that table, but D and trimming were determined from the DNA. Found here are approximately 200,000 clones, 80% to 90% of them singletons; the top ten hold just under 1%. The ends were cut back, 3 bases at V and 4 bases at J, with 13 bases in the middle. The CDR3 sequence is 14 residues long. Germline CDR1 reads SGHRS; CDR2 reads YFSETQ. The receptor comes from a man aged 35 to 55 with acute or convalescent COVID-19. This chain uses TRBV5-1 with TRBJ1-2, with D perhaps matching TRBD1 (5 bases). The sample was peripheral blood. CDR3 in amino acids: CASSSLTETYGYTF. CDR3 coding DNA: TGCGCCAGCAGCTCTTTGACAGAGACCTATGGCTACACCTTC.